The T cell receptor (beta chain) under discussion was sequenced for a study of shared clonotypes between healthy human individuals. Study overall: Used for every donor were three CD4 naive, three CD4 memory, two CD8 naive and one CD8 memory plate.

CDR3 length: 12 amino acids. Trimming took 4 bases from V and 2 from J, leaving 9 bases between them. Germline CDR1 and CDR2: SQVTM and ANQGSEA. The method was immunoSEQ multiplex PCR; TCRdb's version includes in-frame clones alone and lacks a portion of them. The top ten hold roughly 0.39% of the sample, which has around 2.5 million clones, under 95% seen once. Study-wide results and caveats: Between several donors, naive CD4 clonotypes were shared at a level of about 5%.

Healthy and HIV-negative, the adult donors had no recent acute infections or vaccinations. Points on this clone: No antigen is known for it.

Source material: naive CD4+ T cells from PBMCs. As to subset: CD45RA+ positively selected. V and J are TRBV29-1 and TRBJ2-7; D unclear. This TCR was sampled from a man aged 18-30 years in good health. Some clones in this sample may be carry-over from other donors' samples. The CDR3 spells CSVAAETYEQYF. CDR3 coding DNA: TGCAGCGTTGCCGCGGAAACCTACGAGCAGTACTTC.